Included here is one T cell receptor (beta chain) sequence, with context. In the original analysis: It was from reference gene primer amplification that nucleated cell counts were estimated. The repertoire was sequenced with immunoSEQ multiplex PCR; TCRdb's copy has only in-frame clones and lacks some. V, J and clone size were drawn from that table, and D and trimming were deduced from the DNA. The sample has about 270,000 clones, approximately 90% seen once; the top ten hold approximately 2.7%. The data were obtained in a study of blood T cell repertoires in COVID-19. This CDR3 region has 15 residues. Unmatched junction bases numbered 4, after V lost 5 bases and J lost 8 bases. CDR1 is SGHTA, CDR2 FQGNSA, per germline.

The receptor was derived from a middle-aged man who had been exposed to COVID-19. Sequenced: PBMCs or T cells enriched from blood (not recorded which). This sequence joins TRBV7-2 and TRBJ2-1; 15 nucleotides align to TRBD2. The CDR3 region is CASSPRTSGRDEQFF. CDR3 coding DNA: TGTGCCAGCAGCCCCCGGACTAGCGGGAGGGATGAGCAGTTCTTC. Full variable domain (rest looked up from reference TRBV7-2 and TRBJ2-1): GAGVSQSPSNKVTEKGKDVELRCDPISGHTALYWYRQSLGQGLEFLIYFQGNSAPDKSGLPSDRFSAERTGGSVSTLTIQRTQQEDSAVYLCASSPRTSGRDEQFFGPGTRLTVL.